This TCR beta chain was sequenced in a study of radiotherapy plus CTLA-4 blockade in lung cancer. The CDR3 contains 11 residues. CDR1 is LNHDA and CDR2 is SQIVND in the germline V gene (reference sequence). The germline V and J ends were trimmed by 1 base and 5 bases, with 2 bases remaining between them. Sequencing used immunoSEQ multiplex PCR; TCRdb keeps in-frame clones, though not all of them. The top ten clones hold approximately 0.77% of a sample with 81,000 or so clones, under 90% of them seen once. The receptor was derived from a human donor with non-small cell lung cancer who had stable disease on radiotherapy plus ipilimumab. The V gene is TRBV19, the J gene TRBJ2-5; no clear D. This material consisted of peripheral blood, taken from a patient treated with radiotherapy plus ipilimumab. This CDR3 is CASSIAETQYF. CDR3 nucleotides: TGTGCCAGTAGTATAGCGGAGACCCAGTACTTC.